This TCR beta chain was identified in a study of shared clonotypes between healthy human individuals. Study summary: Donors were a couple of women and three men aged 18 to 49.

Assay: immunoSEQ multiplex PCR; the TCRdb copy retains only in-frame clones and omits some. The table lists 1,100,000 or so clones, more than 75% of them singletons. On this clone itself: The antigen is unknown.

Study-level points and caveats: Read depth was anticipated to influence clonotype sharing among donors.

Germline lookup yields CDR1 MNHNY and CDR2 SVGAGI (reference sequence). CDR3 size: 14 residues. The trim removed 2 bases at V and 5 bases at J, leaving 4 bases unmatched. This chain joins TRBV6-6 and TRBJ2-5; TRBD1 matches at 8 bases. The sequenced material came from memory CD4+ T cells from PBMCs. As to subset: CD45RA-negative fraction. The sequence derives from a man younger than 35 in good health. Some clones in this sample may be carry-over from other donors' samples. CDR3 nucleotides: TGTGCCAGCAGTTACCGGGACAGGAGGGAGACCCAGTACTTC. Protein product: CASSYRDRRETQYF.